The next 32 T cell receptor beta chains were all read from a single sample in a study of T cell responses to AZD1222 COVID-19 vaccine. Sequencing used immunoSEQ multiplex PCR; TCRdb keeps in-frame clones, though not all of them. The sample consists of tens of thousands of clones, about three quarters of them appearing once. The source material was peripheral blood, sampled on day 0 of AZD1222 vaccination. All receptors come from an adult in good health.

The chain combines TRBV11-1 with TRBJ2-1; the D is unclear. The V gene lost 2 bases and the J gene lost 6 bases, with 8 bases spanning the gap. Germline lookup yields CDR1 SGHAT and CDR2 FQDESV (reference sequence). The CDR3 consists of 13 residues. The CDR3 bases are TGTGCCAGCAGCTTAAACGGCGGCAATGAGCAGTTCTTC. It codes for CASSLNGGNEQFF. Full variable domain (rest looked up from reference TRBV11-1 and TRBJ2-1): EAEVAQSPRYKITEKSQAVAFWCDPISGHATLYWYRQILGQGPELLVQFQDESVVDDSQLPKDRFSAERLKGVDSTLKIQPAELGDSAMYLCASSLNGGNEQFFGPGTRLTVL.

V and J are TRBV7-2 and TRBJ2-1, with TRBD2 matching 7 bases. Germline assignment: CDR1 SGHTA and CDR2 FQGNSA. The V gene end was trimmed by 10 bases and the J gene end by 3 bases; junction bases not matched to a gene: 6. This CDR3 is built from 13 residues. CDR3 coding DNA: TGTGCCACCGGAGGGAGGGTCTACAATGAGCAGTTCTTC. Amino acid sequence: CATGGRVYNEQFF. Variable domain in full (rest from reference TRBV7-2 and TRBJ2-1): GAGVSQSPSNKVTEKGKDVELRCDPISGHTALYWYRQSLGQGLEFLIYFQGNSAPDKSGLPSDRFSAERTGGSVSTLTIQRTQQEDSAVYLCATGGRVYNEQFFGPGTRLTVL.

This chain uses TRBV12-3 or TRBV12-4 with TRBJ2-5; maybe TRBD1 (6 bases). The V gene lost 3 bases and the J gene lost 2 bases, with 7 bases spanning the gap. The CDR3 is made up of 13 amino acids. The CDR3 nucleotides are TGTGCCAGCAGTTTTACAGGGCAAGAGACCCAGTACTTC. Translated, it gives CASSFTGQETQYF.

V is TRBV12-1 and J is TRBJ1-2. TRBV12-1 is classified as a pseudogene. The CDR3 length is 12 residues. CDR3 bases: TGTGCCAGCAGCCCGGTTGTAGGAGGCTACACCTTC. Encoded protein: CASSPVVGGYTF.

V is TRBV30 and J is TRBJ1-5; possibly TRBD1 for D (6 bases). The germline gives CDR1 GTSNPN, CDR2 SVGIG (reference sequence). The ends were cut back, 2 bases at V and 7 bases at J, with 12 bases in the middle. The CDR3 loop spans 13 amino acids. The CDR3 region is CAWSPNTGQPQHF. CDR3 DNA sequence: TGTGCCTGGAGTCCTAACACAGGGCAGCCCCAGCATTTT.

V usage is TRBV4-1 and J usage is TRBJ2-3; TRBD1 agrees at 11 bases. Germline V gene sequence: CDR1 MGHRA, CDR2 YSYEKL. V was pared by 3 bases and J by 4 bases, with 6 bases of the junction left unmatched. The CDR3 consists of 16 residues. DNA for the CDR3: TGCGCCAGCAGCCACCTAGGACAGGGGGCTGCAGATACGCAGTATTTT. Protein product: CASSHLGQGAADTQYF.

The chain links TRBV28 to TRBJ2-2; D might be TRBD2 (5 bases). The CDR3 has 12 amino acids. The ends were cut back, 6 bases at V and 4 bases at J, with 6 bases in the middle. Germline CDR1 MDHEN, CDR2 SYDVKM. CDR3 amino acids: CASRRATGELFF. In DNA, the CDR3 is TGTGCCAGCAGGAGGGCCACCGGGGAGCTGTTTTTT.

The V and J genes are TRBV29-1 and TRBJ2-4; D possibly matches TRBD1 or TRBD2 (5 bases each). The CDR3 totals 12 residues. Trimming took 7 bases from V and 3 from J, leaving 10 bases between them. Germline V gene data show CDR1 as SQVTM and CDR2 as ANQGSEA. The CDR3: CSGWDGKNIQYF. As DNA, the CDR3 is TGCAGCGGGTGGGACGGCAAAAACATTCAGTACTTC.

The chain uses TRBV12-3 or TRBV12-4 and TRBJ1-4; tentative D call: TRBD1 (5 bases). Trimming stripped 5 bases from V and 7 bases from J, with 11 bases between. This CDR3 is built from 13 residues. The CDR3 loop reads CASSPRQLEKLFF. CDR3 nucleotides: TGTGCCAGCAGTCCCCGACAGCTTGAAAAACTGTTTTTT.

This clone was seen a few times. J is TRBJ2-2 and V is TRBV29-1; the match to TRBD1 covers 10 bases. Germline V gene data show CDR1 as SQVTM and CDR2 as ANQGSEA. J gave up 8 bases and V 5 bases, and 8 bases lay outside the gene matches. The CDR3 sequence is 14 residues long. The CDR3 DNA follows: TGCAGCGTTCGACAGGGGGCAGTTGATGGGGAGCTGTTTTTT. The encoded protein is CSVRQGAVDGELFF.

Here the CDR3 DNA reads TGTGCCAGCAGCCGAGGGAGGAATGAAAAACTGTTTTTT. Protein sequence: CASSRGRNEKLFF. The chain joins TRBV11-2 to TRBJ1-4, with no clear D. V lost 5 bases and J lost 5, with 9 bases in between. The V gene's germline CDR1 is SGHAT and CDR2 FQNNGV. CDR3 length: 13 amino acids.

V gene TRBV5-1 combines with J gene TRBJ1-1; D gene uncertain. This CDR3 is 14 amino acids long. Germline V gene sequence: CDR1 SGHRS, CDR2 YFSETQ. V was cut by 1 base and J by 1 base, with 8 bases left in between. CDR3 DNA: TGCGCCAGCAGCTTGATAGGGCGGAACACTGAAGCTTTCTTT. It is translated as CASSLIGRNTEAFF.

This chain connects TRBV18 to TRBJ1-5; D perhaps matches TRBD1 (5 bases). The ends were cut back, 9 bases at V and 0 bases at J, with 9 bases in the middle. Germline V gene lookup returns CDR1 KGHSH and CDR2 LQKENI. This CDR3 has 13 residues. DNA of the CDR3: TGTGCCAGTTCGGGGGATAGCAATCAGCCCCAGCATTTT. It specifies CASSGDSNQPQHF.

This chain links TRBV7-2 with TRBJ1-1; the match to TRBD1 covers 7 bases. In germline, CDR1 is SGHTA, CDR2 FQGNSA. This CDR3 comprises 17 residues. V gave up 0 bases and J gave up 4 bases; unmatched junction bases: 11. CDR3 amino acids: CASSLAPDRVRGTEAFF. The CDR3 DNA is TGTGCCAGCAGCTTAGCGCCCGACAGGGTAAGGGGCACTGAAGCTTTCTTT.

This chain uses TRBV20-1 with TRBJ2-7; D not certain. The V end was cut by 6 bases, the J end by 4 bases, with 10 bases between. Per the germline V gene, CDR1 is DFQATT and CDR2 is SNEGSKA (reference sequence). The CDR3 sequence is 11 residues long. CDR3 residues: CSATENYEQYF. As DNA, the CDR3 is TGCAGTGCCACGGAAAATTACGAGCAGTACTTC.

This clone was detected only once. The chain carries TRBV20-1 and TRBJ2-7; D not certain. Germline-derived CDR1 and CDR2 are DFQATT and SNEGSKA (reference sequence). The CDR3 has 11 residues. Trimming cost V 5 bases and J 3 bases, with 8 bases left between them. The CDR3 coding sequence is TGCAGTGCTGGCACAGACTACGAGCAGTACGTC. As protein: CSAGTDYEQYV.

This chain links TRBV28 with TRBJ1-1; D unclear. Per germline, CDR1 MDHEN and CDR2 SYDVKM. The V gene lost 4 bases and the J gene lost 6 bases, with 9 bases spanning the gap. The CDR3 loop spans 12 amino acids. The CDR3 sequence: CASSSRTAEAFF. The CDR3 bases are TGTGCCAGCAGTTCACGGACGGCTGAAGCTTTCTTT.

DNA for the CDR3: TGTGCCAGCAGTGAAAGGACCGGGACCCCCTACGAGCAGTACTTC. This gives the protein CASSERTGTPYEQYF. This chain joins TRBV2 and TRBJ2-7, with D possibly called TRBD1 or TRBD2 (5 bases each). V dropped 2 bases and J dropped 2 bases, with 13 bases sitting between them. CDR3 length: 15 amino acids. Per the germline V gene, CDR1 is SNHLY and CDR2 is FYNNEI.

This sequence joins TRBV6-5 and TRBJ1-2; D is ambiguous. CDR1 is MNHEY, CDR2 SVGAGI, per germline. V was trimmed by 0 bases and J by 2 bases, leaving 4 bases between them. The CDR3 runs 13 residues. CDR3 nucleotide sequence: TGTGCCAGCAGTTACTCGATGAACTATGGCTACACCTTC. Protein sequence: CASSYSMNYGYTF.

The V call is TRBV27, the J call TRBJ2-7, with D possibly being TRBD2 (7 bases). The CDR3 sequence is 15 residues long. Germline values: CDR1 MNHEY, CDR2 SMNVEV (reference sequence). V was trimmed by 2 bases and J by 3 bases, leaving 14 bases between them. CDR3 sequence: CASSLVGGGNYEQYF. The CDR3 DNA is TGTGCCAGCAGTTTAGTGGGAGGGGGGAACTACGAGCAGTACTTC.

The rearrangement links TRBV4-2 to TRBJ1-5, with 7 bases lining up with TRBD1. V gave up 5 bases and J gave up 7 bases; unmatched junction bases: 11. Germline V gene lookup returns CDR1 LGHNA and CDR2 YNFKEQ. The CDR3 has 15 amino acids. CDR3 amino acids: CASSDRRGHEQPQHF. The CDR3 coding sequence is TGTGCCAGCAGCGACCGGAGGGGGCATGAACAGCCCCAGCATTTT.

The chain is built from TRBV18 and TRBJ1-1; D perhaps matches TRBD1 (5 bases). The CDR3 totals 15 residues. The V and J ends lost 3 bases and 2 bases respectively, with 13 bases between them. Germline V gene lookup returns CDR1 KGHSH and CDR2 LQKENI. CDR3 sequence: CASSPPGTSNTEAFF. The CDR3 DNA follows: TGTGCCAGCTCACCGCCCGGGACCAGTAACACTGAAGCTTTCTTT.

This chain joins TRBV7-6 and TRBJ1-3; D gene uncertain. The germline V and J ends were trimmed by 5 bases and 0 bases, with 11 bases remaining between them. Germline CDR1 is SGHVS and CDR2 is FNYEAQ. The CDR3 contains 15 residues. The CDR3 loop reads CASSPTRSSGNTIYF. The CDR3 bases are TGTGCCAGCAGCCCCACGAGAAGCTCTGGAAACACCATATATTTT.

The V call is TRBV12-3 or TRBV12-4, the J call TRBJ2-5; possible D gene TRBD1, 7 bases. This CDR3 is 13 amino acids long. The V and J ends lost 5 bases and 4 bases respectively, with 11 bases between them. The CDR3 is CASSPQGGETQYF. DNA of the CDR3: TGTGCCAGCAGTCCTCAGGGGGGAGAGACCCAGTACTTC.

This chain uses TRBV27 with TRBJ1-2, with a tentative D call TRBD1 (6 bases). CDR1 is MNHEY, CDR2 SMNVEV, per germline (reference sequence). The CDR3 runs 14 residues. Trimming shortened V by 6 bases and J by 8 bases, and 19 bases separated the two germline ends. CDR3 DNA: TGTGCCAGCAGCCTAGACAGGCTCTCGGGGGGCTACACCTTC. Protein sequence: CASSLDRLSGGYTF.

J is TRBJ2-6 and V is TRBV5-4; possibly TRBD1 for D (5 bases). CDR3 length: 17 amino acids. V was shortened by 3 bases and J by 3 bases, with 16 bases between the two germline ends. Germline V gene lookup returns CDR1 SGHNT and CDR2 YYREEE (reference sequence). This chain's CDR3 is CASSSELTGIGANVLTF. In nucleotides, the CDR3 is TGTGCCAGCAGCTCCGAACTCACAGGAATTGGGGCCAACGTCCTGACTTTC. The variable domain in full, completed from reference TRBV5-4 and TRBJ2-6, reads ETGVTQSPTHLIKTRGQQVTLRCSSQSGHNTVSWYQQALGQGPQFIFQYYREEENGRGNFPPRFSGLQFPNYSSELNVNALELDDSALYLCASSSELTGIGANVLTFGAGSRLTVL.

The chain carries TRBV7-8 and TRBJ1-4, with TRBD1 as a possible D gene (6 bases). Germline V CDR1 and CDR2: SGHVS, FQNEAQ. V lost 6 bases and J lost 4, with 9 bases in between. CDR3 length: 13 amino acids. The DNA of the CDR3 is TGTGCCAGCAGAGGGGGGCATAATGAAAAACTGTTTTTT. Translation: CASRGGHNEKLFF. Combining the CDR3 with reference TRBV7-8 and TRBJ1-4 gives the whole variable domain GAGVSQSPRYKVAKRGQDVALRCDPISGHVSLFWYQQALGQGPEFLTYFQNEAQLDKSGLPSDRFFAERPEGSVSTLKIQRTQQEDSAVYLCASRGGHNEKLFFGSGTQLSVL.

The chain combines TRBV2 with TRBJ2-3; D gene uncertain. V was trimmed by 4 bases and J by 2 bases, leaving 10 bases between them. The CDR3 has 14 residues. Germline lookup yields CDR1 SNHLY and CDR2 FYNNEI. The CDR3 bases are TGTGCCAGCAGTGTAACAGTTTACACAGATACGCAGTATTTT. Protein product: CASSVTVYTDTQYF.

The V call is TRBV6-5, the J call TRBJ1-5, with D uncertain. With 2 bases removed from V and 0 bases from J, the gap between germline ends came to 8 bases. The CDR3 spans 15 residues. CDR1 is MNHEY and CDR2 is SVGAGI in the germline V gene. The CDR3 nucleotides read TGTGCCAGCAGTTACAGCTTCCTTAGCAATCAGCCCCAGCATTTT. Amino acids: CASSYSFLSNQPQHF.

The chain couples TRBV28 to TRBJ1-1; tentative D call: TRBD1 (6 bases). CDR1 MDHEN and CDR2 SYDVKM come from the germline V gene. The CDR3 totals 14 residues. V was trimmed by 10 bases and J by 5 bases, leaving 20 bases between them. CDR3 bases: TGTGCCACCACCGGTGGGGGCGCGGTAACTGAAGCTTTCTTT. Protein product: CATTGGGAVTEAFF. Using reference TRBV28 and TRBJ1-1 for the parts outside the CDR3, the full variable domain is DVKVTQSSRYLVKRTGEKVFLECVQDMDHENMFWYRQDPGLGLRLIYFSYDVKMKEKGDIPEGYSVSREKKERFSLILESASTNQTSMYLCATTGGGAVTEAFFGQGTRLTVV.

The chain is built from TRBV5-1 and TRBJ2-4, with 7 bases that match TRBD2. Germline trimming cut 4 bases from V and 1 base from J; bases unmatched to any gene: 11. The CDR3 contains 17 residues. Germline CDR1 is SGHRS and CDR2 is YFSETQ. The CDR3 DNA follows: TGCGCCAGCAGCCCGGCAACCGCGGGAGCTGCCAAAAACATTCAGTACTTC. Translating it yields CASSPATAGAAKNIQYF.

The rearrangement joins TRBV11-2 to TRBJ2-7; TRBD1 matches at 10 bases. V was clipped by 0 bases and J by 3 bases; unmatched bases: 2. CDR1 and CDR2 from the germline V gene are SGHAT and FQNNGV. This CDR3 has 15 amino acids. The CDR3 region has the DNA TGTGCCAGCAGCTTAGAGGGGACAGGGGACTACGAGCAGTACTTC. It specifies CASSLEGTGDYEQYF. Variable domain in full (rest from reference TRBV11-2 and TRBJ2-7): EAGVAQSPRYKIIEKRQSVAFWCNPISGHATLYWYQQILGQGPKLLIQFQNNGVVDDSQLPKDRFSAERLKGVDSTLKIQPAKLEDSAVYLCASSLEGTGDYEQYFGPGTRLTVT.